This T cell receptor beta chain was sequenced in a study of post-analysis software for immune sequencing data. Study results and caveats: Roughly 5 TRBV segments, TRBV5-6, TRBV5-1 and TRBV20-1 among them, were found more frequent in patients than controls. F measure grouped same-batch samples tightly together.

This CDR3 region has 16 residues. Looked up from germline, CDR1 is DFQATT and CDR2 is SNEGSKA (reference sequence). V lost 7 bases and J lost 0; bases outside the gene matches: 13. Unique-molecular-identifier-tagged TCR beta cDNA libraries were used. A single record per CDR3 protein comes from TCRdb applying MiXCR to the PCR reads. Of roughly 410,000 distinct CDR3 sequences in the sample, around a third were seen once. This clonotype has a handful of counts. Antigen specificity is unknown. The J gene is TRBJ2-5, the V gene TRBV20-1; the match to TRBD2 covers 8 bases. Sequencing was carried out using blood. The sequence was obtained from a girl aged 5-17 years with multiple sclerosis. CDR3 in amino acids: CSVPAGAREYQETQYF. The DNA for the CDR3 is TGCAGTGTCCCAGCGGGGGCCCGTGAATACCAAGAGACCCAGTACTTC.